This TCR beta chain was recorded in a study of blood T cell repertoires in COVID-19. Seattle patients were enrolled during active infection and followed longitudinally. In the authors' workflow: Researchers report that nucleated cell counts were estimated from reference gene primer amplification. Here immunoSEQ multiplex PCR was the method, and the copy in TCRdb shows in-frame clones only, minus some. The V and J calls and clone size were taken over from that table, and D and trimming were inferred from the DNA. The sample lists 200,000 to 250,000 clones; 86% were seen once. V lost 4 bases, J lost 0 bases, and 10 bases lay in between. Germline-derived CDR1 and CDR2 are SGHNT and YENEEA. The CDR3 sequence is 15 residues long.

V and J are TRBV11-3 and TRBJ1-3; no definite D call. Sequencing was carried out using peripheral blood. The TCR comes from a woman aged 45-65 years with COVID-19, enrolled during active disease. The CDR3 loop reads CASSSRSRSGNTIYF. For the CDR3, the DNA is TGTGCCAGCAGCTCCCGGTCCCGCTCTGGAAACACCATATATTTT. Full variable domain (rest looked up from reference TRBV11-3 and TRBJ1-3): EAGVVQSPRYKIIEKKQPVAFWCNPISGHNTLYWYLQNLGQGPELLIRYENEEAVDDSQLPKDRFSAERLKGVDSTLKIQPAELGDSAVYLCASSSRSRSGNTIYFGEGSWLTVV.